These T cell receptor beta chains were read from a single sample in a study of human T cells and chemical hapten exposure. Each CDR3 protein gets one entry after TCRdb re-called the RACE reads with MiXCR. The sample lists 180,000 or so distinct CDR3 sequences, around 30% occurring once. Sequenced material: whole blood, taken in connection with sensitization to the hapten diphenylcyclopropenone (DPC). The receptors here all came from a woman aged 25 to 45 with alopecia areata. Some clones in this sample may be carry-over from other donors' samples. Both conserved end residues are part of each CDR3. The D gene is left open where the match is weak. Part of the rows lack a size; the others show once, few, many or a class for expanded clones.

d_gene: .; v_gene: TRBV4-1; j_gene: TRBJ1-2; abundance: .; CDR3aa: CASSHEGNYGYTF; CDR3nt: TGCGCCAGCAGCCACGAGGGAAACTATGGCTACACCTTC
d_gene: .; v_gene: TRBV4-3; j_gene: TRBJ2-1; abundance: .; CDR3aa: CASSQEGADYNEQFF; CDR3nt: TGCGCCAGCAGCCAAGAGGGGGCGGACTACAATGAGCAGTTCTTC
d_gene: .; v_gene: TRBV29-1; j_gene: TRBJ2-2; abundance: .; CDR3aa: CSVRTVHTGELFF; CDR3nt: TGCAGCGTGAGGACAGTACATACCGGGGAGCTGTTTTTT
d_gene: .; v_gene: TRBV6-2/TRBV6-3; j_gene: TRBJ2-4; abundance: .; CDR3aa: CASKRPGAVNVENIQYF; CDR3nt: TGTGCCAGCAAACGTCCCGGGGCCGTTAACGTTGAAAACATTCAGTACTTC
d_gene: .; v_gene: TRBV6-2/TRBV6-3; j_gene: TRBJ1-5; abundance: .; CDR3aa: CASSYGFYQPQHF; CDR3nt: TGTGCCAGCAGTTACGGGTTCTATCAGCCCCAGCATTTT
d_gene: .; v_gene: TRBV4-3; j_gene: TRBJ2-7; abundance: few; CDR3aa: CASSQSLEYEQYF; CDR3nt: TGCGCCAGCAGCCAAAGTCTAGAATACGAGCAGTACTTC
d_gene: .; v_gene: TRBV29-1; j_gene: TRBJ1-2; abundance: few; CDR3aa: CSVAPSDYGYTF; CDR3nt: TGCAGCGTTGCCCCCAGCGACTATGGCTACACCTTC
d_gene: .; v_gene: TRBV28; j_gene: TRBJ1-2; abundance: few; CDR3aa: CASRKGRYELMAILTF; CDR3nt: TGTGCCAGCAGAAAGGGGAGATACGAACTTATGGCTATCCTTACCTTC
d_gene: TRBD2; v_gene: TRBV7-2; j_gene: TRBJ2-1; abundance: .; CDR3aa: CASSLVQRGTRNEQFF; CDR3nt: TGTGCCAGCAGCTTAGTTCAGCGGGGGACTCGAAATGAGCAGTTCTTC
d_gene: .; v_gene: TRBV5-1; j_gene: TRBJ2-1; abundance: .; CDR3aa: CASSRTGFYNEQFF; CDR3nt: TGCGCCAGCAGCAGGACGGGATTCTACAATGAGCAGTTCTTC
d_gene: .; v_gene: TRBV7-6; j_gene: TRBJ2-1; abundance: .; CDR3aa: CASSRQYNEQFF; CDR3nt: TGTGCCAGCAGCCGACAGTACAATGAGCAGTTCTTC
d_gene: TRBD1; v_gene: TRBV5-1; j_gene: TRBJ2-7; abundance: .; CDR3aa: CASSWGTGTYEQYF; CDR3nt: TGCGCCAGCAGCTGGGGGACAGGGACCTACGAGCAGTACTTC
d_gene: .; v_gene: TRBV20-1; j_gene: TRBJ2-4; abundance: .; CDR3aa: CSAAREDIQYF; CDR3nt: TGCAGTGCTGCCAGGGAGGACATTCAGTACTTC
d_gene: TRBD2; v_gene: TRBV3-1; j_gene: TRBJ2-1; abundance: .; CDR3aa: CASSSWGGGYNEQFF; CDR3nt: TGTGCCAGCAGCTCCTGGGGGGGAGGATACAATGAGCAGTTCTTC
d_gene: .; v_gene: TRBV28; j_gene: TRBJ2-4; abundance: .; CDR3aa: CASSLTDIQYF; CDR3nt: TGTGCCAGCAGTTTAACGGACATTCAGTACTTC
d_gene: .; v_gene: TRBV19; j_gene: TRBJ1-5; abundance: few; CDR3aa: CASNNQGVMIQPQHF; CDR3nt: TGTGCCAGTAACAACCAGGGAGTTATGATCCAGCCCCAGCATTTT
d_gene: .; v_gene: TRBV28; j_gene: TRBJ2-1; abundance: .; CDR3aa: CASITFTGRWFF; CDR3nt: TGTGCCAGCATTACTTTCACCGGACGGTGGTTCTTC
d_gene: .; v_gene: TRBV4-3; j_gene: TRBJ1-5; abundance: .; CDR3aa: CASSQDSSGSQPQHF; CDR3nt: TGCGCCAGCAGCCAAGATTCGTCGGGAAGTCAGCCCCAGCATTTT
d_gene: .; v_gene: TRBV4-3; j_gene: TRBJ1-3; abundance: many; CDR3aa: CASSQEPGNTIYF; CDR3nt: TGCGCCAGCAGCCAAGAACCAGGAAACACCATATATTTT
d_gene: .; v_gene: TRBV10-3; j_gene: TRBJ1-1; abundance: .; CDR3aa: CAISESAGRNTEAFF; CDR3nt: TGTGCCATCAGTGAGTCCGCAGGACGGAACACTGAAGCTTTCTTT
d_gene: TRBD2; v_gene: TRBV28; j_gene: TRBJ2-1; abundance: .; CDR3aa: CASMPTGLAHNEQFF; CDR3nt: TGTGCCAGCATGCCCACAGGACTAGCCCACAATGAGCAGTTCTTC
d_gene: TRBD1; v_gene: TRBV29-1; j_gene: TRBJ2-7; abundance: .; CDR3aa: CSVEGQGNYEQYF; CDR3nt: TGCAGCGTTGAGGGACAGGGTAACTACGAGCAGTACTTC
d_gene: TRBD1; v_gene: TRBV5-1; j_gene: TRBJ1-1; abundance: .; CDR3aa: CASSFAGTGGTEAFF; CDR3nt: TGCGCCAGCAGCTTCGCCGGGACAGGGGGCACTGAAGCTTTCTTT
d_gene: TRBD2; v_gene: TRBV20-1; j_gene: TRBJ2-1; abundance: few; CDR3aa: CSAREGTSAEQFF; CDR3nt: TGCAGTGCTAGAGAAGGGACTAGCGCTGAGCAGTTCTTC
d_gene: .; v_gene: TRBV29-1; j_gene: TRBJ2-2; abundance: few; CDR3aa: CSVGNTGELFF; CDR3nt: TGCAGCGTTGGGAACACCGGGGAGCTGTTTTTT
d_gene: .; v_gene: TRBV29-1; j_gene: TRBJ2-3; abundance: .; CDR3aa: CSVDRGADTDTQYF; CDR3nt: TGCAGCGTTGATAGGGGGGCCGACACAGATACGCAGTATTTT
d_gene: TRBD1; v_gene: TRBV28; j_gene: TRBJ1-6; abundance: .; CDR3aa: CASSNKWTGINSPLHF; CDR3nt: TGTGCCAGCAGTAACAAGTGGACAGGGATTAATTCACCCCTCCACTTT
d_gene: TRBD2; v_gene: TRBV7-2; j_gene: TRBJ2-1; abundance: few; CDR3aa: CASSFSLAGGENEQFF; CDR3nt: TGTGCCAGCAGTTTCTCGCTAGCGGGAGGGGAAAATGAGCAGTTCTTC
d_gene: .; v_gene: TRBV4-2; j_gene: TRBJ1-6; abundance: .; CDR3aa: CASSHWGSPLHF; CDR3nt: TGTGCCAGCAGCCATTGGGGTTCACCCCTCCACTTT
d_gene: TRBD1; v_gene: TRBV6-2/TRBV6-3; j_gene: TRBJ1-5; abundance: .; CDR3aa: CASSDRGWNQPQHF; CDR3nt: TGTGCCAGCAGTGACAGGGGATGGAATCAGCCCCAGCATTTT
d_gene: .; v_gene: TRBV28; j_gene: TRBJ1-6; abundance: .; CDR3aa: CASSLAIGGNSPLHF; CDR3nt: TGTGCCAGCAGTTTAGCCATAGGGGGTAATTCACCCCTCCACTTT
d_gene: TRBD2; v_gene: TRBV4-2; j_gene: TRBJ2-7; abundance: once; CDR3aa: CASSQVASGIPYEQYF; CDR3nt: TGTGCCAGCAGCCAAGTGGCTAGCGGGATTCCGTACGAGCAGTACTTC
d_gene: TRBD1; v_gene: TRBV7-2; j_gene: TRBJ1-6; abundance: .; CDR3aa: CASSLAFDRGNSPLHF; CDR3nt: TGTGCCAGCAGCTTAGCGTTCGACAGGGGCAATTCACCCCTCCACTTT
d_gene: .; v_gene: TRBV19; j_gene: TRBJ2-7; abundance: .; CDR3aa: CASSSNLYEQYF; CDR3nt: TGTGCCAGTAGTTCAAATCTCTACGAGCAGTACTTC
d_gene: .; v_gene: TRBV29-1; j_gene: TRBJ2-1; abundance: .; CDR3aa: CSVEPGVAYNEQFF; CDR3nt: TGCAGCGTTGAACCTGGGGTCGCCTACAATGAGCAGTTCTTC
d_gene: TRBD1; v_gene: TRBV28; j_gene: TRBJ1-5; abundance: .; CDR3aa: CASSPGQGDQPQHF; CDR3nt: TGTGCCAGCAGTCCCGGACAGGGCGATCAGCCCCAGCATTTT
d_gene: .; v_gene: TRBV6-5; j_gene: TRBJ1-1; abundance: .; CDR3aa: CASSYSAFTASTEAFF; CDR3nt: TGTGCCAGCAGTTACTCGGCCTTCACAGCTAGCACTGAAGCTTTCTTT
d_gene: TRBD2; v_gene: TRBV6-1; j_gene: TRBJ2-1; abundance: .; CDR3aa: CASTVSGGVGGEQFF; CDR3nt: TGTGCCAGCACGGTTAGCGGGGGAGTGGGCGGTGAGCAGTTCTTC
d_gene: .; v_gene: TRBV14; j_gene: TRBJ1-1; abundance: .; CDR3aa: CASSHQVGTEAFF; CDR3nt: TGTGCCAGCAGCCACCAAGTGGGCACTGAAGCTTTCTTT
d_gene: .; v_gene: TRBV28; j_gene: TRBJ1-1; abundance: few; CDR3aa: CASTLLGDTEAFF; CDR3nt: TGTGCCAGCACCCTCCTGGGGGACACTGAAGCTTTCTTT